These 22 T cell receptor beta chains originate from one sample sequenced in a study of long-term antiretroviral therapy in people with HIV. This was the immunoSEQ v3.0 assay at survey level. Assay used: immunoSEQ multiplex PCR; TCRdb lists only in-frame clones, some missing. The sample yields 20,000 to 25,000 clones, 80% to 90% seen once. Sequenced material: unsorted PBMCs, taken approximately 2.5 years after starting antiretroviral therapy. These receptors originate from a woman aged 45-65 years with HIV.

The genes are TRBV6-1 and TRBJ2-3, with D unresolved. Trimming shortened V by 7 bases and J by 2 bases, and 7 bases separated the two germline ends. The CDR3 sequence is 12 residues long. CDR1 and CDR2 from the germline V gene are MNHNS and SASEGT. CDR3 in DNA: TGTGCCAGCACAAGAAACACAGATACGCAGTATTTT. Its translation: CASTRNTDTQYF.

The chain employs TRBV2 and TRBJ2-1, with 10 bases that match TRBD2. V was clipped by 4 bases and J by 0 bases; unmatched bases: 9. This CDR3 is 18 amino acids long. Germline CDR1 SNHLY, CDR2 FYNNEI. As DNA, the CDR3 is TGTGCCAGCAGTGGGTCGTTAGCGGGAGGTCCCTCCTACAATGAGCAGTTCTTC. It specifies CASSGSLAGGPSYNEQFF. The complete variable domain, with remaining parts taken from reference TRBV2 and TRBJ2-1, reads EPEVTQTPSHQVTQMGQEVILRCVPISNHLYFYWYRQILGQKVEFLVSFYNNEISEKSEIFDDQFSVERPDGSNFTLKIRSTKLEDSAMYFCASSGSLAGGPSYNEQFFGPGTRLTVL.

V is TRBV2 and J is TRBJ2-2; 7 positions match TRBD2. The CDR3 runs 13 residues. With V trimmed by 7 bases and J by 5 bases, 4 bases remained unmatched. Looked up from germline, CDR1 is SNHLY and CDR2 is FYNNEI. CDR3 protein: CASMREITGELFF. The CDR3 bases are TGTGCCAGCATGCGGGAGATTACCGGGGAGCTGTTTTTT.

The rearrangement links TRBV27 to TRBJ1-5; tentative D call: TRBD1 (6 bases). Germline V CDR1 and CDR2: MNHEY, SMNVEV (reference sequence). The V end lost 8 bases, the J end lost 0 bases, and 14 bases lay between the germline ends. The CDR3 has 15 amino acids. CDR3 nucleotide sequence: TGTGCCAGCGGAAAGGACAGTGATAGCAATCAGCCCCAGCATTTT. This gives the protein CASGKDSDSNQPQHF.

The genes are TRBV2 and TRBJ2-1; D perhaps matches TRBD1 (6 bases). The CDR3 consists of 14 residues. V shed 7 bases and J shed 2 bases, with 12 bases lying between them. Germline V gives CDR1 SNHLY, CDR2 FYNNEI. The CDR3, as DNA: TGTGCCAGCACCAGGACAGCTACCTACAATGAGCAGTTCTTC. Translated: CASTRTATYNEQFF.

V gene TRBV18 combines with J gene TRBJ1-5, with D perhaps TRBD1 (5 bases). Germline lookup yields CDR1 KGHSH and CDR2 LQKENI. CDR3 length: 15 amino acids. V lost 0 bases and J lost 4, with 10 bases in between. The chain's CDR3 is CASSPPGTVNQPQHF. The CDR3 nucleotides are TGTGCCAGCTCACCACCCGGGACGGTAAATCAGCCCCAGCATTTT.

In DNA, the CDR3 is TGTGCCTGGAGTGTAGGGATGTGGGGTGAGCAGTTCTTC. Amino acids: CAWSVGMWGEQFF. V and J are TRBV30 and TRBJ2-1; D gene uncertain. The germline CDR1 and CDR2 sequences are GTSNPN and SVGIG (reference sequence). This CDR3 contains 13 residues. Trimming shortened V by 0 bases and J by 9 bases, and 12 bases separated the two germline ends.

The chain combines TRBV28 with TRBJ1-4, with D unclear. Germline assignment: CDR1 MDHEN and CDR2 SYDVKM. The ends were cut back, 4 bases at V and 0 bases at J, with 9 bases in the middle. CDR3 size: 15 residues. This CDR3 reads CASSSSVATNEKLFF. CDR3 in DNA: TGTGCCAGCAGTTCCTCGGTTGCAACTAATGAAAAACTGTTTTTT.

A single count supports this clone. This sequence joins TRBV29-1 and TRBJ1-2; TRBD1 aligns across 8 bases. The ends lost 2 bases at V and 8 bases at J; junction bases unmatched: 10. Germline assignment: CDR1 SQVTM and CDR2 ANQGSEA. The CDR3 has 14 amino acids. The CDR3 region is CSVETPRGRQGYTF. The DNA for the CDR3 is TGCAGCGTTGAAACCCCCAGGGGGCGGCAAGGCTACACCTTC.

The chain employs TRBV5-6 and TRBJ2-2, with D perhaps TRBD2 (5 bases). CDR3 size: 15 residues. The ends were cut back, 0 bases at V and 8 bases at J, with 14 bases in the middle. The germline gives CDR1 SGHDT, CDR2 YYEEEE. CDR3 bases: TGTGCCAGCAGCTTGGAGACGGGGTTAGTGGGGGAGCTGTTTTTT. Protein: CASSLETGLVGELFF.

This clone appeared a single time. The rearrangement links TRBV30 to TRBJ2-7; 11 bases match TRBD1. Germline loops: CDR1 GTSNPN, CDR2 SVGIG (reference sequence). This CDR3 spans 16 amino acids. V lost 1 base to trimming and J lost 5 bases; unmatched junction nucleotides: 10. CDR3 nucleotide sequence: TGTGCCTGGAGTGCACAGGACAGGGGGCAGTCGGACGAGCAGTACTTC. It translates to CAWSAQDRGQSDEQYF.

A single count supports this clone. The chain combines TRBV27 with TRBJ2-6; D could derive from TRBD1 or TRBD2 (6 bases each). The CDR3 is made up of 20 amino acids. Germline assignment: CDR1 MNHEY and CDR2 SMNVEV (reference sequence). V gave up 0 bases and J gave up 0 bases, with 18 bases separating them. The CDR3 DNA follows: TGTGCCAGCAGTTTATCGGCGGGACAAATATTTAGCTCTGGGGCCAACGTCCTGACTTTC. It specifies CASSLSAGQIFSSGANVLTF.

The chain recombines TRBV19 with TRBJ1-4, with a weak D call TRBD1 (5 bases). The V gene lost 2 bases and the J gene lost 5 bases, with 9 bases spanning the gap. CDR1 and CDR2 from the germline V gene are LNHDA and SQIVND (reference sequence). The CDR3 length is 14 residues. This CDR3 is CASSIQGGNEKLFF. The CDR3 coding sequence is TGTGCCAGTAGTATACAGGGCGGCAATGAAAAACTGTTTTTT.

This chain links TRBV18 with TRBJ1-5, with 9 nucleotides matching TRBD1. Germline V CDR1 and CDR2: KGHSH, LQKENI. V gave up 0 bases and J gave up 6 bases; unmatched junction bases: 3. The CDR3 extends over 15 amino acids. In DNA, the CDR3 is TGTGCCAGCTCACCACCGGGACAGGGAAGTCAGCCCCAGCATTTT. Its protein is CASSPPGQGSQPQHF.

This chain connects TRBV6-4 to TRBJ2-1; unclear D gene. Per the germline V gene, CDR1 is MRHNA and CDR2 is SNTAGT. The CDR3 sequence is 13 residues long. Trimming took off 3 bases at V and 5 bases at J, with 8 bases between the two ends. In DNA form, the CDR3 reads TGTGCCAGCAGTGAACAAGAACACAATGAGCAGTTCTTC. As protein: CASSEQEHNEQFF.

This clone was found once. This rearrangement joins TRBV20-1 to TRBJ1-1, with 8 nucleotides matching TRBD1. This CDR3 comprises 11 residues. CDR1 is DFQATT, CDR2 SNEGSKA, per germline (reference sequence). Germline trimming cut 6 bases from V and 6 bases from J; bases unmatched to any gene: 3. The CDR3 here is CSARTGPEAFF. DNA for the CDR3: TGCAGTGCCAGGACAGGGCCTGAAGCTTTCTTT.

The DNA for the CDR3 is TGTGCCAGCAGCCGACCCAGTTTCACTGAAGCTTTCTTT. Translation gives CASSRPSFTEAFF. The J gene is TRBJ1-1, the V gene TRBV6-5; the D is unclear. Between the trimmed V and J ends, which lost 6 bases and 4 bases, there was a span of 12 bases. Germline assignment: CDR1 MNHEY and CDR2 SVGAGI. The CDR3 length is 13 residues.

This clone came up once. This chain connects TRBV9 to TRBJ1-2; no reliable D call. CDR1 and CDR2 from the germline V gene are SGDLS and YYNGEE. V was shortened by 0 bases and J by 3 bases, with 18 bases between the two germline ends. The CDR3 loop spans 17 amino acids. CDR3 sequence: CASSVGLEEGGHYGYTF. For the CDR3, the DNA is TGTGCCAGCAGCGTAGGGCTGGAGGAGGGCGGGCACTATGGCTACACCTTC.

The rearrangement joins TRBV7-9 to TRBJ2-7; 10 bases fit TRBD1. J was trimmed by 0 bases and V by 7 bases; bases with no gene match: 9. CDR1 and CDR2 from the germline V gene are SEHNR and FQNEAQ (reference sequence). The CDR3 runs 16 residues. The CDR3 spells CASTQVGQGSSYEQYF. In DNA, the CDR3 is TGTGCCAGCACCCAGGTGGGACAGGGGAGCTCCTACGAGCAGTACTTC.

V and J are TRBV19 and TRBJ1-5, with D unclear. Germline V CDR1 and CDR2: LNHDA, SQIVND (reference sequence). V shed 3 bases and J shed 2 bases, with 29 bases lying between them. The CDR3 covers 21 residues. The CDR3 reads CASSITGPTAGLFYGNQPQHF. The CDR3 nucleotides are TGTGCCAGTAGTATTACCGGCCCAACAGCGGGTCTGTTCTACGGCAATCAGCCCCAGCATTTT.

The CDR3 reads CASRARETTDTQYF. The CDR3 DNA sequence: TGTGCCAGCAGGGCGCGGGAGACCACAGATACGCAGTATTTT. J is TRBJ2-3 and V is TRBV6-5, with TRBD2 matching 7 bases. The CDR3 totals 14 residues. Germline V gives CDR1 MNHEY, CDR2 SVGAGI. The J segment lost 2 bases and the V segment lost 6 bases, leaving 5 bases of the junction unmatched.

The chain joins TRBV5-1 to TRBJ2-1, with 13 bases aligning to TRBD2. V lost 4 bases, J lost 15 bases, and 10 bases stayed unmatched. CDR1 SGHRS and CDR2 YFSETQ come from the germline V gene. This CDR3 region has 14 residues. CDR3 coding DNA: TGCGCCAGCAGCCCCGGACTAGCGGGAGAGGCCCTGTTCTTC. Translating it yields CASSPGLAGEALFF.